This T cell receptor beta chain was obtained from a study of T cell responses to AZD1222 COVID-19 vaccine. Study conclusions and caveats: The donor cohort was predominantly white British with a female majority, and clonal diversity may have been underestimated. Among spike-specific TCRs, nearly half reportedly target unmutated variant regions. An increase in Spike-specific TCR breadth and depth was observed after two AZD1222 doses. Across the whole spike, CD4 TCRs peaked at regions 160-218 and 743-854.

The CDR3 is 12 amino acids. Per germline, CDR1 SGDLS and CDR2 YYNGEE. V lost 5 bases and J 8 bases, leaving 10 bases between the germline ends. Assay: immunoSEQ multiplex PCR; the TCRdb copy retains only in-frame clones and omits some. The sample has around 70,000 clones, 70% to 90% seen once. With regard to this clone: The antigen is unknown.

The sample was peripheral blood, taken 28 days after the second AZD1222 dose. This TCR was recovered from an adult who received the AZD1222 COVID-19 vaccine. The rearrangement links TRBV9 to TRBJ1-4; TRBD1 is a possible D gene (6 bases). CDR3 sequence reads: CASSRDREKLFF. The CDR3 DNA reads as TGTGCCAGCAGTCGTGACAGGGAAAAACTGTTTTTT.